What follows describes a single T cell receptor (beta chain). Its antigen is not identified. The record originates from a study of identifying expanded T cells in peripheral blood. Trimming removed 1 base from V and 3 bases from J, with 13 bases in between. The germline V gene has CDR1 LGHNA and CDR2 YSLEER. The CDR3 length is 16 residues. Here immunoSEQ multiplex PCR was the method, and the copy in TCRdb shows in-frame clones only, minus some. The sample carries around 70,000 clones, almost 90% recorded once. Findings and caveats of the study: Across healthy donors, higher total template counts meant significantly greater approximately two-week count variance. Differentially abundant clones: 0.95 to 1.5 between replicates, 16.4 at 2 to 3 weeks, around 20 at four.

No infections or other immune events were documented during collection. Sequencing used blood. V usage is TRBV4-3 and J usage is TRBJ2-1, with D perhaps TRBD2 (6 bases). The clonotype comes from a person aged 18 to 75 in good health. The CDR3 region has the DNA TGCGCCAGCAGCCAAGTCCTAGCGTCGATCTACAATGAGCAGTTCTTC. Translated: CASSQVLASIYNEQFF.